This T cell receptor beta chain emerged from a study of Ad26.COV2.S vaccination and SARS-CoV-2 variants (TCRdb year 2021). Study-wide context: Vaccine-arm donors were drawn from COV1001, a multicentre, randomized, double-blind, placebo-controlled phase I-IIa trial of Ad26.COV2.S in healthy adults. The TCR-sequenced set comprised around 30 samples: approximately 19 Ad26.COV2.S vaccine recipients, 5 placebo recipients and 8 SARS-CoV-2 convalescent individuals. Ad26.COV2.S was given intramuscularly at 5x10^10 or 1x10^11 viral particles, as a single shot or as two shots 56 days apart. The specificity and breadth of SARS-CoV-2-reactive T cell receptors after Ad26.COV2.S vaccination were assessed by TCRbeta repertoire sequencing. Trial participants were randomized into five groups of five, in which low-dose or high-dose Ad26.COV2.S was given once or twice, or placebo was given on both occasions. Throughout the experiments and outcome assessment, investigators stayed blinded to trial group allocation.

The sample's treatment or condition label, in plain terms: 19 received Ad26.COV2.S at low or high dose, single or two shots; 5 received placebo; per-sample allocation not given. Repertoires of vaccine and placebo recipients were sequenced from samples taken on day 63 after the first injection. Cohort 1b enrolled 20 to 30 adults aged 18-55 years at a single site in Boston, USA, between 29 July and 7 August 2020. Ad26.COV2.S was a replication-incompetent adenovirus type 26 vector that expressed a prefusion-stabilized SARS-CoV-2 spike protein derived from the original Wuhan strain. A distance of 9 bases separates the germline ends of V and J, which lose 6 bases and 0 bases respectively. Including cysteine and phenylalanine, the CDR3 has 14 amino acids. The sequence is cut down to CDR3 DNA, 42 bases in frame from base 1. CDR1 and CDR2 are drawn from the germline V gene (reference sequence): MNHEY, SMNVEV.

The paper as a whole reports these results and caveats: Vaccine and placebo recipients had comparable non-spike TCR breadth, which fits with the vaccine containing only spike. The authors noted that the TCR breadth and depth analyses may have underestimated total T cell responses. After vaccination, substantial breadth of spike-specific CD8+ and CD4+ T cell responses was reported. Ad26.COV2.S recipients had higher spike-specific TCR breadth than placebo recipients (P = 0.0014). Comparing responses between vaccine doses or regimens was not something the study was powered to do.

The immunoSEQ Assay was the method used to sequence TCRbeta CDR3 regions. After extraction, genomic DNA underwent amplification by bias-controlled multiplex PCR, followed by high-throughput sequencing. Per the authors' processing: To quantify the absolute abundance of each unique TCRbeta CDR3 region, sequences were collapsed and filtered. T cell fraction was estimated by normalizing TCRbeta template counts to usable DNA, which was measured by amplifying reference genes present in all nucleated cells. Repertoire TCRs were annotated as SARS-CoV-2-specific when V gene, CDR3 amino acid sequence and J gene were exactly matched to a known reactive TCR set. The reference SARS-CoV-2 TCR set came from MIRA and was filtered for enrichment in COVID-19-positive ImmuneCODE repertoires, removing public or cross-reactive TCRs. Based on the MIRA antigens, annotated TCRs were further analysed at the level of specific ORF or position within ORF. Depth was the summed frequency of annotated unique rearrangements, while breadth was defined as annotated unique rearrangements over total unique productive rearrangements. Two-sided Wilcoxon rank-sum tests were used to compare TCR breadth between groups. TCRdb retrieved this table from immuneACCESS and kept in-frame rearrangements only. Not all clones are present; in checked studies, unresolved V genes account for under half, and no reason is known for the remainder. Clonal size and the V and J genes are those of that table, whereas D and trimming came from the DNA. Counted in this sample were about 460,000 clones; roughly nine tenths of them appeared once. 1.5% to 2% of the sample comes from the top ten.

For this clone: Its specific antigen is unknown. No much larger clonotype is one base removed from it; base qualities were not supplied.

In this chain, TRBV27 is recombined with TRBJ2-1; the best D guess is TRBD2, with 5 bases matching. This TCR was recovered from a person between 18 and 65 years old who received the Ad26.COV2.S COVID-19 vaccine or a placebo. The sequencing used peripheral blood, collected in a trial of Ad26.COV2.S vaccine versus placebo. The DNA reads as follows: TGTGCCAGCAGCTCGGGGAGCTCCTACAATGAGCAGTTCTTC. It specifies CASSSGSSYNEQFF.